In this sample, the clone carrying this T cell receptor beta chain turned up many times. This record comes from a study of read filtering for tumor transcriptome and immune sequencing. There are 13 residues in the CDR3. Germline assignment: CDR1 KGHSH and CDR2 LQKENI. Trimming shortened V by 5 bases and J by 4 bases, and 9 bases separated the two germline ends. This library used roughly 400 ng RNA and molecular barcoded adaptors spanning alpha/delta and beta/gamma chains. TCRdb reprocessed the reads with MiXCR, giving one entry per CDR3 protein. The table includes over 80,000 distinct CDR3 sequences, 10% to 15% detected once.

This clonotype originated in a donor at least 40 years old with multiple myeloma. The sample consisted of a population of CD138-negative cells sorted from bone marrow. V is TRBV18 and J is TRBJ1-5; D is possibly TRBD1 (5 bases). The CDR3 nucleotides are TGTGCCAGCTCAGGTGACAGTAATCAGCCCCAGCATTTT. Encoded protein: CASSGDSNQPQHF.